The T cell receptor beta chain described here comes from a study of blood T cells in healthy people across ages. At the level of the study: Template switching retrieved approximately one barcoded beta molecule for each two T cells. Study-level points and caveats: It was not known whether donors were CMV positive (a possible confounder of expanded clonotype changes). Greater diversity and more naive CD4+ cells were seen in long-lived donors than in aged donors.

This clonotype occurred a few times. Its antigen is not identified. Germline is not matched at one junction end, which may reflect a read error. Combining a sample-barcoded 5' primer with a J-beta primer mix, a second PCR ran for roughly 7 to 12 cycles. Through a template-switch adaptor with 12 random nucleotides, each cDNA molecule received a tag. TCRdb passed the 5' RACE reads through MiXCR, listing each CDR3 protein once. The data contain about 770,000 distinct CDR3 sequences, around 45% of them singletons. The sequenced sample consisted of blood. This clonotype was obtained from a man between 60 and 70 years old in good health.

The CDR3 region has the DNA TGTGCCAGCAGCTCGCCCAGAGGGGCAGAGACGCAGTATTTT. It translates to CASSSPRGAETQYF. This chain connects TRBV5-6 to TRBJ2-3; either TRBD1 or TRBD2 may fit D (5 bases each). The germline CDR1 and CDR2 sequences are SGHDT and YYEEEE. The CDR3 extends over 14 amino acids.